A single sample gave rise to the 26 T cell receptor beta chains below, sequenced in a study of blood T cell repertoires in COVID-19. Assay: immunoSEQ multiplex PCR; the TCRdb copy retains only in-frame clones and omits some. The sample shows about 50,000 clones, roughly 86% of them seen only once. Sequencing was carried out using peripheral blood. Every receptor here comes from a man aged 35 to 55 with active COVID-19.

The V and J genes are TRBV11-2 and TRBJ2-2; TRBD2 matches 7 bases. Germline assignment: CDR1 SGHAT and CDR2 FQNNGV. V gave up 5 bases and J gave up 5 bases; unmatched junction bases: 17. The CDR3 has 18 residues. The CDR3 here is CASSEPVGAGMGTGELFF. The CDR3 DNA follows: TGTGCCAGCAGCGAACCCGTGGGAGCGGGAATGGGGACCGGGGAGCTGTTTTTT.

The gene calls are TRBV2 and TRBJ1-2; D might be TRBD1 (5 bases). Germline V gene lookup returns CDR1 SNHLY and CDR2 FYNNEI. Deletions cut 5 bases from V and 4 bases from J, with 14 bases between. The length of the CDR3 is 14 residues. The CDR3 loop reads CASSPLTVSYGYTF. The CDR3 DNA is TGTGCCAGCAGTCCCTTGACAGTTAGCTATGGCTACACCTTC.

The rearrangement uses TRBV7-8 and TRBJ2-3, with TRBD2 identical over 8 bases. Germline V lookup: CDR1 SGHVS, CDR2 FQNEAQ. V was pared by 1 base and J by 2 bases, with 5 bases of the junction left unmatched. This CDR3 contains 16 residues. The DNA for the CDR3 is TGTGCCAGCAGCTTAGTAAGCGGGAGAGCCACAGATACGCAGTATTTT. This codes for CASSLVSGRATDTQYF.

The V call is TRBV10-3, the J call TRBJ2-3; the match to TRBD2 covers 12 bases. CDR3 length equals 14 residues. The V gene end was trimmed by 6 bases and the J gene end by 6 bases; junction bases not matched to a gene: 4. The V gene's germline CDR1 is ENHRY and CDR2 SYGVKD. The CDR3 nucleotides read TGTGCCATCAGACTAGCGGGAGGTTCGGATACGCAGTATTTT. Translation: CAIRLAGGSDTQYF.

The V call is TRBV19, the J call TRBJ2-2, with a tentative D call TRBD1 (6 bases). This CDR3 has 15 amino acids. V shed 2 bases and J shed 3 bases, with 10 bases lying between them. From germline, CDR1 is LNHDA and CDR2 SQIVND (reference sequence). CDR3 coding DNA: TGTGCCAGTAGTATACTGGGACAAGACACCGGGGAGCTGTTTTTT. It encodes CASSILGQDTGELFF.

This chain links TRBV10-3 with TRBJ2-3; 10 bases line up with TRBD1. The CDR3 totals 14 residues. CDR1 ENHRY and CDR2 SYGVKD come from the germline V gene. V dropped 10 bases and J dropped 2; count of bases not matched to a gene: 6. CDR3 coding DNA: TGTGCCACCCGACAGGGGGCGACCACAGATACGCAGTATTTT. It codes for CATRQGATTDTQYF.

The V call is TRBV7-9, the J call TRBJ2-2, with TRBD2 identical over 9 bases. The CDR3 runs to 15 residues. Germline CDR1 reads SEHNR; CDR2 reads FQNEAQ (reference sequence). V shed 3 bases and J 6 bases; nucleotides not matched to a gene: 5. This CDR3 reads CASSFLSGRAGELFF. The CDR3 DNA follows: TGTGCCAGCAGCTTTCTTAGCGGGAGAGCCGGGGAGCTGTTTTTT.

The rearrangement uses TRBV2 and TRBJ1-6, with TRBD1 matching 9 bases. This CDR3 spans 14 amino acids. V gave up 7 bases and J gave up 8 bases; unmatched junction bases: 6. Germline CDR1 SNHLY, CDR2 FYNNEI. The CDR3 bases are TGTGCCAGCAATCTTGGACAGGGGCATTCACCCCTCCACTTT. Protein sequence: CASNLGQGHSPLHF.

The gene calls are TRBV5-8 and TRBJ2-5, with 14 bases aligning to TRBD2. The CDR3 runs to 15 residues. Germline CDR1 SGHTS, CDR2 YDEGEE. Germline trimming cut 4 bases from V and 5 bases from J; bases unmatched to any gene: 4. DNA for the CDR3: TGTGCCAGCAGCCTGGGACTAGCGGGAGCGGAGACCCAGTACTTC. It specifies CASSLGLAGAETQYF.

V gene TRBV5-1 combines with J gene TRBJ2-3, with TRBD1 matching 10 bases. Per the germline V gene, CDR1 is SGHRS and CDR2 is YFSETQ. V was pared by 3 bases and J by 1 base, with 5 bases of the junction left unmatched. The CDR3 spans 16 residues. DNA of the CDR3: TGCGCCAGCAGCTGGGGGGACAGGGGAGGCACAGATACGCAGTATTTT. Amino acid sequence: CASSWGDRGGTDTQYF.

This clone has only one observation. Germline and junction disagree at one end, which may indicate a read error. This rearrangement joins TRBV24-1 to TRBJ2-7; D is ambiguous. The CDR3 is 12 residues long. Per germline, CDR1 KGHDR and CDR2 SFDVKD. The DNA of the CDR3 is TGTGCCATCAGTGATCCGACAACAGAGCAGTACTTC. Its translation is CAISDPTTEQYF.

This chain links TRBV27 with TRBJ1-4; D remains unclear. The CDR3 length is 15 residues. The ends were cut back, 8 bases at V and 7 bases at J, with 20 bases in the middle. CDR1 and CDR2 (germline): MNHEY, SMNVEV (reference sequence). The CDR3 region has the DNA TGTGCCAGCGCTTCCCTAAGGGTAGGGAGTGAAAAACTGTTTTTT. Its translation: CASASLRVGSEKLFF.

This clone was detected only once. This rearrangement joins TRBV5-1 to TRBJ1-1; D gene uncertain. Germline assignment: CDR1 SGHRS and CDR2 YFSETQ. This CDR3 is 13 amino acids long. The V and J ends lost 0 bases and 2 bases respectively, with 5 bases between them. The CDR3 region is CASSLVLNTEAFF. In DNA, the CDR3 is TGCGCCAGCAGCTTGGTCCTTAACACTGAAGCTTTCTTT. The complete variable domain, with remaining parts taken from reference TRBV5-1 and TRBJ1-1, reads KAGVTQTPRYLIKTRGQQVTLSCSPISGHRSVSWYQQTPGQGLQFLFEYFSETQRNKGNFPGRFSGRQFSNSRSEMNVSTLELGDSALYLCASSLVLNTEAFFGQGTRLTVV.

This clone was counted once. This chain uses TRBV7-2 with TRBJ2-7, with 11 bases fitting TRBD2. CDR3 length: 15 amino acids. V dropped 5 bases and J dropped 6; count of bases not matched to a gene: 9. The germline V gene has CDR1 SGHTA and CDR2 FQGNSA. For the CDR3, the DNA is TGTGCCAGCAGCCCAACTAGCGGGAGTAGCGCCGAGCAGTACTTC. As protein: CASSPTSGSSAEQYF. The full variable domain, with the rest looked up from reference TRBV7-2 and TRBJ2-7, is GAGVSQSPSNKVTEKGKDVELRCDPISGHTALYWYRQSLGQGLEFLIYFQGNSAPDKSGLPSDRFSAERTGGSVSTLTIQRTQQEDSAVYLCASSPTSGSSAEQYFGPGTRLTVT.

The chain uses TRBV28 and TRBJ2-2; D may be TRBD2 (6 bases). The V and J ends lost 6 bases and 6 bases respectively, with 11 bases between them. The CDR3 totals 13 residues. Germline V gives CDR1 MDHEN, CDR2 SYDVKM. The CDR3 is CASSTTSPGELFF. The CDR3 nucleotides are TGTGCCAGCAGCACCACTAGCCCCGGGGAGCTGTTTTTT.

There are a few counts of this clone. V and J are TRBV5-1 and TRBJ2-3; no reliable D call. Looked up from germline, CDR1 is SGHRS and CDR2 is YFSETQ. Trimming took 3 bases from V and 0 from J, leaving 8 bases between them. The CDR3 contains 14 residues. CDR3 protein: CASSSFSSTDTQYF. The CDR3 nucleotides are TGCGCCAGCAGCTCGTTTTCTAGCACAGATACGCAGTATTTT.

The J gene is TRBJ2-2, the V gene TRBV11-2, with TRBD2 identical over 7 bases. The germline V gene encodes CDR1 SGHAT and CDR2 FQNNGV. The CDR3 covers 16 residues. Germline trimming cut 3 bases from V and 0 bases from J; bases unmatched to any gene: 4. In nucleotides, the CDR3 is TGTGCCAGCAGCTTTGGCGGGAGACCGAACACCGGGGAGCTGTTTTTT. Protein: CASSFGGRPNTGELFF.

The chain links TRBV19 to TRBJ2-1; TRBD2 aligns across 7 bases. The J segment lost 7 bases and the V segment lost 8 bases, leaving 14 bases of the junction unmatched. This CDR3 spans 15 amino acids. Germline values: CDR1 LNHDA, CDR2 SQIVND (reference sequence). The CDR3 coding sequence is TGTGCCAGTGGGGGTACTAGCGCGCCTGGGAATGAGCAGTTCTTC. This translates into CASGGTSAPGNEQFF.

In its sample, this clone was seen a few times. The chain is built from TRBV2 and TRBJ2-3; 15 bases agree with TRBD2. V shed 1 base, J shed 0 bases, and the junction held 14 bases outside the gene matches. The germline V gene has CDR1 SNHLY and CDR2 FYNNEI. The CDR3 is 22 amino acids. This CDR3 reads CASSEVNGTSGRWGFSTDTQYF. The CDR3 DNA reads TGTGCCAGCAGTGAAGTGAATGGGACTAGCGGGAGGTGGGGGTTTAGCACAGATACGCAGTATTTT.

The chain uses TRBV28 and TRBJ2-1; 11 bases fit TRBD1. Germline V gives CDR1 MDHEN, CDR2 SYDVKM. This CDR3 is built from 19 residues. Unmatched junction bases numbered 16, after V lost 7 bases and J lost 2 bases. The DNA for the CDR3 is TGTGCCAGCACATGGACAGGGGGCGGTTTAAACTCCCCCTACAATGAGCAGTTCTTC. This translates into CASTWTGGGLNSPYNEQFF.

This CDR3 reads CASRGQGTYEKLFF. The CDR3 bases are TGTGCCAGCAGAGGACAGGGCACGTACGAAAAACTGTTTTTT. This sequence joins TRBV28 and TRBJ1-4, with 8 bases aligning to TRBD1. With V trimmed by 6 bases and J by 8 bases, 8 bases remained unmatched. The germline V gene has CDR1 MDHEN and CDR2 SYDVKM. The CDR3 runs 14 residues.

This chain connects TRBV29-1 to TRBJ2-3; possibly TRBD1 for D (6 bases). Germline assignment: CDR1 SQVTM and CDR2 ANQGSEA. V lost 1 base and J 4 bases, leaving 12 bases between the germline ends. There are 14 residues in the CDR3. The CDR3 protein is CSVEGTGGPDTQYF. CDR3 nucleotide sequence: TGCAGCGTTGAAGGGACTGGGGGCCCAGATACGCAGTATTTT.

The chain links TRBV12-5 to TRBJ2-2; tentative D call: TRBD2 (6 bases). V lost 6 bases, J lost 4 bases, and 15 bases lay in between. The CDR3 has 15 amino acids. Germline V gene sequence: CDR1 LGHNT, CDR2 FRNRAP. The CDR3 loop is CASGDRDSSTGELFF. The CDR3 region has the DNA TGTGCTAGTGGAGACCGGGACTCATCCACCGGGGAGCTGTTTTTT.

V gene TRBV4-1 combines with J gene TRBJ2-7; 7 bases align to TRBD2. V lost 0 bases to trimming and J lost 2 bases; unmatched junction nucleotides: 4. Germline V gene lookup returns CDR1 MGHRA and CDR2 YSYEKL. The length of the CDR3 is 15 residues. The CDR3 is CASSQDVAGTYEQYF. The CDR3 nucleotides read TGCGCCAGCAGCCAAGATGTAGCGGGCACCTACGAGCAGTACTTC.

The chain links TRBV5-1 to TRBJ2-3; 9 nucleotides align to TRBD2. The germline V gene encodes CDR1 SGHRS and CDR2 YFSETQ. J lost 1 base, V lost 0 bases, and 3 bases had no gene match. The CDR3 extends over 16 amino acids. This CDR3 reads CASSLGTSDRTDTQYF. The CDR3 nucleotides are TGCGCCAGCAGCTTGGGGACTAGCGACCGCACAGATACGCAGTATTTT.

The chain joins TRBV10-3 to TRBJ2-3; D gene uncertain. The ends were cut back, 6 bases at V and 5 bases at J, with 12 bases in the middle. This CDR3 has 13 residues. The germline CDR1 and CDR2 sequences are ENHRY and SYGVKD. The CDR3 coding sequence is TGTGCCATCAGCGGTCAGGTGGGAGATACGCAGTATTTT. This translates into CAISGQVGDTQYF.